The clone carrying this T cell receptor beta chain has more than one count but fewer than ten. One entry per CDR3 protein results from TCRdb running MiXCR on the PCR reads. The repertoire consists of just over 20,000 distinct CDR3 sequences, with 36% occurring once and the leading ten covering 9% to 13%. This record belongs to a study of tumor-infiltrating lymphocytes in oesophageal squamous cell carcinoma. The germline V gene has CDR1 SGHTA and CDR2 FQGNSA. CDR3 length: 13 residues. V was cut by 4 bases and J by 8 bases, with 12 bases left in between. This receptor was identified in a male donor with esophageal squamous cell carcinoma. The chain links TRBV7-2 to TRBJ2-1, with TRBD2 as a possible D gene (6 bases). The sequencing sample was made of esophageal tumor tissue. This chain's CDR3 is CASSSGVSHEQFF. The CDR3 DNA reads as TGTGCCAGCAGCTCGGGGGTTTCCCATGAGCAGTTCTTC.